This paragraph covers one T cell receptor beta chain sequence. In its sample, this clonotype was seen many times. It has no known antigen specificity. Base qualities were left out, and no much larger clone turns up one base away. The entry originates in a study of CD8 T cells in ankylosing spondylitis (dated by TCRdb to 2017 to 2019). For context, the study as a whole: The study set out to find disease-linked TCR variants by profiling T cell receptor beta repertoires in ankylosing spondylitis patients and healthy donors. Samples of peripheral blood were taken, and for ankylosing spondylitis patients, synovial fluid was collected as well. The whole study cohort included under 140 healthy donors and about two dozen ankylosing spondylitis patients.

The CDR3 runs 13 residues from the cysteine to the phenylalanine. Solely the CDR3 DNA is kept, with 39 bases framed from the first base. Trimming costs V 5 bases and J 10 bases, and their ends lie 12 bases apart. CDR1 and CDR2 are drawn from the germline V gene: MNHNS, SASEGT. What the study reported, not specific to this receptor: Some motif variants had previously been reported in the synovial fluid and blood of reactive arthritis patients, which suggests shared mechanisms of disease initiation. In peripheral blood, the disease-linked clones were found at relatively low frequencies and had a CD8+ phenotype. A TCR beta motif made up of 7 to 9 highly homologous amino acid variants appeared to be characteristic of blood from ankylosing spondylitis patients. The disease-linked clones were reported as significantly enriched in matched synovial fluid samples from ankylosing spondylitis patients.

The run used an Illumina HiSeq 2500. TCR beta libraries were prepared by quantitative 5'-RACE with molecular barcodes. The authors processed their data as follows. Disease-linked TCR variants were identified with a new computational method built on a probabilistic model of VDJ rearrangement. The public reads were run again by TCRdb, first through fastp at Q25 and then through MiXCR, and only productive beta chains were kept. Entries that share a CDR3 protein sequence are merged under the most common genes and DNA. TCRdb, not the original authors, processed these V and J calls. This sample holds hundreds of thousands of distinct CDR3 sequences; under 8.5% were observed only once. In total, the top ten clones hold 4.8% of the sample.

The chain links TRBV6-1 with TRBJ1-6; TRBD1 is a weak D gene call, 5 bases matching. The sequencing sample was made of blood, either unsorted or a sorted T cell fraction (not recorded which). The source is a female donor with ankylosing spondylitis or in good health (not recorded which). In nucleotide form, the sequence is TGTGCCAGCAGTCCCGGACACAACTCACCCCTCCACTTT. It specifies CASSPGHNSPLHF.